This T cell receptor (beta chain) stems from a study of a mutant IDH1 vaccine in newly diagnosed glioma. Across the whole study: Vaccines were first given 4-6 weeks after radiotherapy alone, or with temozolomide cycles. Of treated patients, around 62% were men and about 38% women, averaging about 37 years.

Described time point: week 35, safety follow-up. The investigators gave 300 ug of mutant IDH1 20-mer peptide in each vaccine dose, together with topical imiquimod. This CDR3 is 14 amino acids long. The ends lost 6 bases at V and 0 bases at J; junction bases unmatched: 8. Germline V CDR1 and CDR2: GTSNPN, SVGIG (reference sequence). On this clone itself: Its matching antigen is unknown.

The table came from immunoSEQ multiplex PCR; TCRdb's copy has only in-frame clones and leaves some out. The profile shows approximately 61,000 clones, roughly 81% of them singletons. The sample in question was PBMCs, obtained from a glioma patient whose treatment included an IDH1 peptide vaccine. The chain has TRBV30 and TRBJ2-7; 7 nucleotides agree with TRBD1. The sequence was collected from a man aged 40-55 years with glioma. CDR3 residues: CACSTGASSYEQYF. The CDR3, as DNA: TGTGCCTGCAGTACAGGGGCGAGCTCCTACGAGCAGTACTTC.